These T cell receptor beta chains were read from a single sample in a study of beta chain features in type 1 diabetes. Profiling relied on immunoSEQ multiplex PCR, and the TCRdb table lists in-frame clones only, not all of them. The sample lists over 150,000 clones, 7.5% to 10% occurring once. The sequenced material came from central memory CD4+ T cells from blood. These TCRs come from a man in his late teens or twenties in good health. Each CDR3 is given with its conserved first and last residue. A D gene is named only where the DNA matches it firmly. Clone size appears in some rows only: once, few, many, or a class for an expanded clone.

>TRBV19|.|TRBJ2-7|.
TGTGCCAGTAGTATGGCGGACTCACACCGGGACGAGCAGTACTTC
CASSMADSHRDEQYF
>TRBV28|TRBD2|TRBJ2-3|.
TGTGCCATCCACATGACTAGCGATCGCACAGATACGCAGTATTTT
CAIHMTSDRTDTQYF
>TRBV19|TRBD1|TRBJ1-5|few
TGTGCCAGTAGTGTCACAGGGGGTGATCAGCCCCAGCATTTT
CASSVTGGDQPQHF
>TRBV5-4|.|TRBJ2-1|few
TGTGCCAGCAGCCAGGACAGGGAGGGTTTCAATGAGCAGTTCTTC
CASSQDREGFNEQFF
>TRBV6-5|.|TRBJ2-7|few
TGTGCCAGCACCCCACGGGCAGGGGCTAGCTACGAGCAGTACTTC
CASTPRAGASYEQYF
>TRBV7-2|.|TRBJ2-7|few
TGTGCCAGCAGCTTAGGGGCGCAGGGGATACCCTACGAGCAGTACTTC
CASSLGAQGIPYEQYF
>TRBV4-2|.|TRBJ2-5|.
TGTGCCAGCAGCCGAACACAGGGAAAAGCGGAGACCCAGTACTTC
CASSRTQGKAETQYF
>TRBV30|TRBD2|TRBJ2-7|few
TGTGCCTGGAGTGTACCGACTAGCGGGAGATTTGACGAGCAGTACTTC
CAWSVPTSGRFDEQYF
>TRBV29-1|TRBD1|TRBJ1-1|.
TGCAGCGTTGTAGGGACAGGGAACACTGAAGCTTTCTTT
CSVVGTGNTEAFF
>TRBV2|TRBD1|TRBJ2-1|.
TGTGCCAGCATTAGGGACAGGCAATTGCATGAGCAGTTCTTC
CASIRDRQLHEQFF
>TRBV5-6|TRBD1|TRBJ2-1|few
TGTGCCAGCAGCTTTGACAGGGAGTCCCTCAATGAGCAGTTCTTC
CASSFDRESLNEQFF
>TRBV19|.|TRBJ1-2|few
TGTGCCAGTAGTTCCGGGACATCCGATAACTATGGCTACACCTTC
CASSSGTSDNYGYTF
>TRBV29-1|.|TRBJ2-7|.
TGCAGCGTCGGTTTCAACGAGCAGTACTTC
CSVGFNEQYF
>TRBV7-6|.|TRBJ2-7|.
TGTGCCAGCAGCCCTCAGCAGGGTCGTCTCGAGCAGTACTTC
CASSPQQGRLEQYF
>TRBV28|TRBD1|TRBJ1-2|few
TGTGCCAGCAGGATGACAGGGGCTAACTATGGCTACACCTTC
CASRMTGANYGYTF
>TRBV6-6|TRBD1|TRBJ2-3|.
TGTGCCAGCAGGTACCAGACAGGGGTTACGACAGATACGCAGTATTTT
CASRYQTGVTTDTQYF
>TRBV7-3|.|TRBJ2-5|.
TGTGCCAGCAGCCCCGGGGGACAAGAGACCCAGTACTTC
CASSPGGQETQYF
>TRBV6-6|TRBD1|TRBJ1-6|few
TGTGCCAGCAGCGACAGGGCCCCCTATAATTCACCCCTCCACTTT
CASSDRAPYNSPLHF
>TRBV7-2|TRBD1|TRBJ1-5|.
TGTGCCAGCAGCCGCGGACAGGGGGCTAATCAGCCCCAGCATTTT
CASSRGQGANQPQHF
>TRBV29-1|.|TRBJ2-1|.
TGCAGCGTTGAAGATTCTTCTCTCTTCTTC
CSVEDSSLFF
>TRBV19|TRBD2|TRBJ2-7|few
TGTGCCAGTAGTATAGATCCTCCGACTAGCGGGAGTGCAGCATCCTACGAGCAGTACTTC
CASSIDPPTSGSAASYEQYF
>TRBV6-5|.|TRBJ2-1|few
TGTGCCAGCAGTTACCCTGAGGGTGAGCAGTTCTTC
CASSYPEGEQFF
>TRBV19|.|TRBJ2-2|.
TGTGCCAGTAGTTCCGACTACACCGGGGAGCTGTTTTTT
CASSSDYTGELFF
>TRBV30|TRBD1|TRBJ2-6|many
TGTGCCCGACAGGGGGTACGGGGGGCCAACGTCCTGACTTTC
CARQGVRGANVLTF
>TRBV18|.|TRBJ2-7|many
TGTGCCAGCTCACCACTCGAACGGGTTACAGGACACGAGCAGTACTTC
CASSPLERVTGHEQYF
>TRBV7-8|TRBD2|TRBJ2-1|.
TGTGCCAGCAGCCCCCGCAGAAGCGGGAGTAGCAATGAGCAGTTCTTC
CASSPRRSGSSNEQFF
>TRBV6-5|.|TRBJ2-4|few
TGTGCCAGCAGTGAACTCGGCGGAAACATTCAGTACTTC
CASSELGGNIQYF
>TRBV30|.|TRBJ1-5|few
TGTGCCTGGAGTTCTCAGGGTGGGGGCAATCAGCCCCAGCATTTT
CAWSSQGGGNQPQHF
>TRBV7-2|TRBD1|TRBJ1-6|many
TGTGCCAGCAGGGAGGGACAGGTGGCCGGAGCCCTCCACTTT
CASREGQVAGALHF
>TRBV4-3|TRBD1|TRBJ2-2|few
TGCGCCAGCAGCCAAGATAGGCAGACAGGGGGCGCCGGGGAGCTGTTTTTT
CASSQDRQTGGAGELFF
>TRBV6-6|.|TRBJ2-7|few
TGTGCCAGCAGTTACTCGTTGAGAGGGAGCTCCTACGAGCAGTACTTC
CASSYSLRGSSYEQYF
>TRBV2|TRBD1|TRBJ1-1|few
TGTGCCAGCATCAAAGACAGGGACACTGAAGCTTTCTTT
CASIKDRDTEAFF
>TRBV10-3|TRBD1|TRBJ1-2|many
TGTGCCATCAGTACAGGGGAGTATGGCTACACCTTC
CAISTGEYGYTF
>TRBV7-2|.|TRBJ1-1|.
TGTGCCAGCAGCCTCACAGGGCGGAACACTGAAGCTTTCTTT
CASSLTGRNTEAFF
>TRBV4-3|.|TRBJ2-7|.
TGCGCCAGCAGCCAGAGAACAGGATACGAGCAGTACTTC
CASSQRTGYEQYF
>TRBV28|TRBD1|TRBJ2-7|.
TGTGCCAGCAGTTTATTACACCCGGACAGGTTATCCCTCTCGATCTACGAGCAGTACTTC
CASSLLHPDRLSLSIYEQYF
>TRBV11-2|.|TRBJ1-1|.
TGTGCCAGCAGCTTTGGCCGGGGGAAAGCTTTCTTT
CASSFGRGKAFF
>TRBV28|TRBD1|TRBJ1-2|few
TGTGCCACCCTCGTAGGGGGGACAGGGACTAACTATGGCTACACCTTC
CATLVGGTGTNYGYTF
>TRBV9|TRBD1|TRBJ2-1|.
TGTGCCAGCAGCGTAGGACAGGGGGGGTTCGATGAGCAGTTCTTC
CASSVGQGGFDEQFF
>TRBV7-3|TRBD2|TRBJ2-3|.
TGTGCCAGCAGCTCGGGACTAGCGGGAGTGAGTACAGATACGCAGTATTTT
CASSSGLAGVSTDTQYF
>TRBV28|.|TRBJ2-1|few
TGTGCCAGCAGTTTTTCTCCCTTAGATAGCTCCTACAATGAGCAGTTCTTC
CASSFSPLDSSYNEQFF
>TRBV6-4|TRBD1|TRBJ1-5|few
TGTGCCAGCAGTCCGACAGGGATTAATCAGCCCCAGCATTTT
CASSPTGINQPQHF
>TRBV30|.|TRBJ1-5|.
TGTGCCTGGACCCCAAGCAGCAATCAGCCCCAGCATTTT
CAWTPSSNQPQHF